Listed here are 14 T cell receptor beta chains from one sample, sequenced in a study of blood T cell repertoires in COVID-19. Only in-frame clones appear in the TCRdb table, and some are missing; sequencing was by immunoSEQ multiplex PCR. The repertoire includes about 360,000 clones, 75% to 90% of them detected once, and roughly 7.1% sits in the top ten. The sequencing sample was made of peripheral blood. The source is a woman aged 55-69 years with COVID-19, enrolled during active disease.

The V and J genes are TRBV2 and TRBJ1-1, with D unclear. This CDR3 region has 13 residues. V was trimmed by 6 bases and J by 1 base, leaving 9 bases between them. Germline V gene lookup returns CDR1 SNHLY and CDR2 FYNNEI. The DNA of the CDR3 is TGTGCCAGCAGGAGGGAAGCGAACACTGAAGCTTTCTTT. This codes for CASRREANTEAFF.

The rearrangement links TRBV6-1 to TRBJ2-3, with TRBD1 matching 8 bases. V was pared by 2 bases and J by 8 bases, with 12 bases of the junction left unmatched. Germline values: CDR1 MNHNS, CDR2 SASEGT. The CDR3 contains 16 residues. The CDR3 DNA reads TGTGCCAGCAGTGAAAGGGGGACAGGAGTCGGTGGTACGCAGTATTTT. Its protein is CASSERGTGVGGTQYF.

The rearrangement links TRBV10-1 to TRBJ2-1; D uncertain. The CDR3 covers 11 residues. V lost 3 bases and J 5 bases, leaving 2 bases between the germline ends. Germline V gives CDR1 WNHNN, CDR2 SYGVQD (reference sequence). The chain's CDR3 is CASSDNNEQFF. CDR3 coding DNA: TGCGCCAGCAGTGACAACAATGAGCAGTTCTTC.

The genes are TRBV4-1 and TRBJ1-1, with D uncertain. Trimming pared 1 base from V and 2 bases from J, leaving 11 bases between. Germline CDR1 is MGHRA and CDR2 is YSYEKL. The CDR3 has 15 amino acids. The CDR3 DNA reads TGCGCCAGCAGCCAAGGGACTCCCACCAACACTGAAGCTTTCTTT. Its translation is CASSQGTPTNTEAFF.

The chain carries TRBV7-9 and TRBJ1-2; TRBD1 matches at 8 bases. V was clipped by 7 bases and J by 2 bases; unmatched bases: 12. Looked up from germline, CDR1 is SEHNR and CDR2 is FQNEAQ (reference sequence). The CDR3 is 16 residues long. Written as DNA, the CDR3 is TGTGCCAGCAATGCCGTAGGACAGGGTGGGAACTATGGCTACACCTTC. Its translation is CASNAVGQGGNYGYTF.

CDR3 region: CASSLGGVYEQYF. The DNA of the CDR3 is TGTGCCAGCAGCTTGGGCGGGGTCTACGAGCAGTACTTC. The J gene is TRBJ2-7, the V gene TRBV7-9; weak D call: TRBD2 (6 bases). V lost 3 bases to trimming and J lost 3 bases, with 9 bases between them. The CDR3 loop spans 13 amino acids. Germline V gene data show CDR1 as SEHNR and CDR2 as FQNEAQ (reference sequence).

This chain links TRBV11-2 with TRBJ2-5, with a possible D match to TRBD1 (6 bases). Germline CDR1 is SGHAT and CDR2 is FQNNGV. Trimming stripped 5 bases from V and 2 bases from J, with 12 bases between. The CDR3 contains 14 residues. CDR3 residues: CASSVQGWQETQYF. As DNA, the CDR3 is TGTGCCAGCAGCGTACAGGGATGGCAAGAGACCCAGTACTTC.

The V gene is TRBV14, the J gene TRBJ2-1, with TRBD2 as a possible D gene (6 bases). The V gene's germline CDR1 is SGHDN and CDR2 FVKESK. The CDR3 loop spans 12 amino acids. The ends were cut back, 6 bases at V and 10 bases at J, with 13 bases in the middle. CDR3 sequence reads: CASSRRAGEQFF. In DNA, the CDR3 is TGTGCCAGCAGTCGGAGGGCAGGCGAGCAGTTCTTC.

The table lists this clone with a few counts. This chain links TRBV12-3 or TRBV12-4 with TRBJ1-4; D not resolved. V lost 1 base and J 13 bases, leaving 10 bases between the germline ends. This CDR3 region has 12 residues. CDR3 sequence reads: CASSLDVRILFF. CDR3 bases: TGTGCCAGCAGTTTAGACGTCAGAATACTGTTTTTT.

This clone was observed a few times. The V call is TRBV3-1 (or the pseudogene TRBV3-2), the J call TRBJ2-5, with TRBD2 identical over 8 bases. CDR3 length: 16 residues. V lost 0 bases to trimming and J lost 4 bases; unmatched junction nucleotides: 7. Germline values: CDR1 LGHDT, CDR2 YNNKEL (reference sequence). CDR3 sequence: CASSQDPGAGGETQYF. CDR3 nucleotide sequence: TGTGCCAGCAGCCAAGATCCTGGCGCGGGGGGAGAGACCCAGTACTTC.

The CDR3 nucleotides read TGCGCCAGCAGCTTGGTGGCCGGTAGCGCGAGCTACGAGCAGTACTTC. As protein: CASSLVAGSASYEQYF. The chain employs TRBV5-1 and TRBJ2-7, with a weak D call TRBD2 (5 bases). V was clipped by 0 bases and J by 3 bases, with 16 bases between them. Germline lookup yields CDR1 SGHRS and CDR2 YFSETQ. CDR3 length equals 16 residues.

The CDR3 coding sequence is TGTGCCTGGAGTGTAAGTACAGCTGGCTACACCTTC. Its protein is CAWSVSTAGYTF. The chain carries TRBV30 and TRBJ1-2; no reliable D call. This CDR3 has 12 amino acids. Trimming cost V 0 bases and J 7 bases, with 9 bases left between them. Germline lookup yields CDR1 GTSNPN and CDR2 SVGIG (reference sequence).

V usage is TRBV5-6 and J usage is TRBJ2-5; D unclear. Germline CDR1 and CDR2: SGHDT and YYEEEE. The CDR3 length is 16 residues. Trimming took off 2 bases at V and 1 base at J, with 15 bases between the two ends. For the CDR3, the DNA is TGTGCCAGCAGCTTAAAAGTTACAGCACCCCAAGAGACCCAGTACTTC. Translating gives CASSLKVTAPQETQYF.

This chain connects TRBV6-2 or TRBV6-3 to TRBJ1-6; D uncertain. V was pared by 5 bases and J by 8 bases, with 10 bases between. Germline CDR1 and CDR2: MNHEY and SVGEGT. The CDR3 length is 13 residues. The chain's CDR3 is CASSPYSDSPLHF. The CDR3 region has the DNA TGTGCCAGCAGTCCCTACAGTGATTCACCCCTCCACTTT.